Each of the 5 T cell receptor beta chains below was sequenced from the same sample in a study of T cell responses to AZD1222 COVID-19 vaccine. TCRdb's table, derived via immunoSEQ multiplex PCR, lists solely in-frame clones and lacks some. The sample consists of about 160,000 clones, about 91% of them appearing once. The sequenced sample was peripheral blood, obtained on day 0 of MenACWY control vaccination. These receptors were collected from an adult in good health.

Here the CDR3 reads CASTPIFRLAASTDTQYF. In DNA form, the CDR3 reads TGTGCCAGTACCCCAATCTTCAGACTAGCGGCTAGCACAGATACGCAGTATTTT. V usage is TRBV19 and J usage is TRBJ2-3, with TRBD2 identical over 9 bases. This CDR3 has 18 amino acids. From germline, CDR1 is LNHDA and CDR2 SQIVND (reference sequence). The J segment lost 0 bases and the V segment lost 7 bases, leaving 14 bases of the junction unmatched.

The chain links TRBV7-6 to TRBJ2-1; D is ambiguous. The CDR3 extends over 11 amino acids. Germline V gives CDR1 SGHVS, CDR2 FNYEAQ. With 10 bases removed from V and 9 bases from J, the gap between germline ends came to 13 bases. The chain's CDR3 is CATAGVGEQFF. Here the CDR3 DNA reads TGTGCCACCGCTGGAGTCGGTGAGCAGTTCTTC.

The chain combines TRBV5-1 with TRBJ1-2, with TRBD1 matching over 7 bases. The V segment lost 5 bases and the J segment 8 bases; nucleotides outside the gene matches: 12. This CDR3 spans 14 amino acids. Germline V lookup: CDR1 SGHRS, CDR2 YFSETQ. The CDR3 sequence is CASSQGVEGGGYTF. The CDR3 coding sequence is TGCGCCAGCAGTCAGGGGGTAGAGGGAGGAGGCTACACCTTC.

The chain has TRBV28 and TRBJ1-6; D not resolved. Trimming removed 4 bases from V and 4 bases from J, with 8 bases in between. The germline V gene encodes CDR1 MDHEN and CDR2 SYDVKM. CDR3 length: 14 amino acids. DNA of the CDR3: TGTGCCAGCAGTTCGCCGGGGTATAATTCACCCCTCCACTTT. It yields the protein CASSSPGYNSPLHF.

The chain uses TRBV29-1 and TRBJ2-3; D may be TRBD1 (6 bases). The ends were cut back, 3 bases at V and 0 bases at J, with 13 bases in the middle. Germline values: CDR1 SQVTM, CDR2 ANQGSEA. This CDR3 contains 15 residues. The CDR3 loop reads CSVDSGDISTDTQYF. The CDR3 bases are TGCAGCGTTGATTCCGGGGACATTAGCACAGATACGCAGTATTTT.